This T cell receptor (beta chain) derives from a study of CXCR3-negative and CXCR3-positive naive CD8 T cells. About the study: Overall TRB read output was some 140 million, and each library contained about 1.5 +/- 0.3 million reads.

The authors gated naive CD8+ T cells as CD45RO-CCR7+CD27+CD95-. The libraries of TRB cDNA were constructed through 5' RACE using UMI labels. TCRdb re-called the 5' RACE reads and catalogs CDR3 proteins one per entry, DNA excluded. The table for this sample gives some 8,400 distinct CDR3 sequences. Germline V gene data show CDR1 as SGHVS and CDR2 as FQNEAQ. There are 16 residues in the CDR3. Study outcomes and limitations: Comparison of naive CXCR3-negative and CXCR3-positive cells revealed similar TRBV-TRBJ usage, while memory cells differed. Surface CD5 matched across naive subsets, and TRB CDR3 properties served to infer TCR strength. For CXCR3-positive naive cells, TRB CDR3s were more hydrophobic than those of CXCR3-negative naive cells.

Notes on this clonotype: Its antigen is still unknown.

V usage is TRBV7-8 and J usage is TRBJ1-1. Material for sequencing was naive CXCR3+ CD8+ T cells from blood. Specified subset: CD45RO-CCR7+CD27+CD95- naive CD8+ T cells expressing CXCR3 (TNR3+). This clonotype was sampled from a human donor in good health. Some clones in this sample may be carry-over from other donors' samples. The CDR3 loop is CASSTPAASPNTEAFF. The whole variable domain, remainder taken from reference TRBV7-8 and TRBJ1-1, is GAGVSQSPRYKVAKRGQDVALRCDPISGHVSLFWYQQALGQGPEFLTYFQNEAQLDKSGLPSDRFFAERPEGSVSTLKIQRTQQEDSAVYLCASSTPAASPNTEAFFGQGTRLTVV.